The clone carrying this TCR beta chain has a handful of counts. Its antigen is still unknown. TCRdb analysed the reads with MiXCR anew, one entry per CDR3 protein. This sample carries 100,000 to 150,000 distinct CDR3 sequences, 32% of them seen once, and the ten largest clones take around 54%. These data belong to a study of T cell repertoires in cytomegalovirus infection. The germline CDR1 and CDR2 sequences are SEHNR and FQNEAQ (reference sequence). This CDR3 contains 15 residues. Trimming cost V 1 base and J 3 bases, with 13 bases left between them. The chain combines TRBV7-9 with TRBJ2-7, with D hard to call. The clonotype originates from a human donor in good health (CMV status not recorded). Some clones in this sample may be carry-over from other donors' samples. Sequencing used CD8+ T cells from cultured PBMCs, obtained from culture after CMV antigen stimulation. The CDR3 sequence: CASSLVPDVGYEQYF. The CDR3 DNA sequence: TGTGCCAGCAGCTTAGTACCAGACGTAGGCTACGAGCAGTACTTC.